This T cell receptor beta chain derives from a study of cytomegalovirus exposure and HLA in healthy donors. The PCR ran on 60 Vbeta and 13 Jbeta primers. Generated by immunoSEQ multiplex PCR, the TCRdb table keeps only in-frame clones and is missing some. The sample lists approximately 140,000 clones; roughly 77% were seen once. On this clone itself: Its target is not known.

Overall study results and limits: A later analysis linked a missense DCLRE1C variant to TCR beta V- and J-gene trimming. Follow-up analysis seemed to connect common viral pathogens with several of the most significant clusters identified. One cluster of highly shared sequence variants probably arose as a sequencing artifact. What a later analysis reportedly showed was that an Asian-associated ancestry cluster had fewer N-insertions than the roughly 720-donor mean.

V lost 4 bases, J lost 2 bases, and 5 bases lay in between. This CDR3 region has 13 residues. Germline V gene lookup returns CDR1 MNHNS and CDR2 SASEGT. Sequencing was carried out using PBMCs. This chain joins TRBV6-1 and TRBJ2-2; D unclear. The source of this sequence is a human donor in good health. The CDR3 bases are TGTGCCAGCAGTGTGACAAACACCGGGGAGCTGTTTTTT. It yields the protein CASSVTNTGELFF.